Below, 12 T cell receptor beta chains from the same sample are listed, as sequenced in a study of T cell responses to AZD1222 COVID-19 vaccine. The protocol was immunoSEQ multiplex PCR, while the TCRdb copy is restricted to in-frame clones and leaves out a portion. The repertoire holds around 78,000 clones, roughly 87% seen once, with about a quarter in the top ten. Sequenced material: peripheral blood, taken on day 0 of AZD1222 vaccination. All receptors come from an adult in good health.

V and J are TRBV3-1 (or the pseudogene TRBV3-2) and TRBJ1-1, with TRBD1 as a possible D gene (6 bases). Germline V gene data show CDR1 as LGHDT and CDR2 as YNNKEL (reference sequence). V was pared by 2 bases and J by 4 bases, with 11 bases between. The CDR3 sequence is 14 residues long. CDR3 bases: TGTGCCAGCAGCCAAAACAGGGAGGGCACTGAAGCTTTCTTT. It is translated as CASSQNREGTEAFF.

The genes are TRBV2 and TRBJ1-1; no definite D call. V was clipped by 6 bases and J by 1 base, with 9 bases between them. The CDR3 has 13 residues. The germline V gene encodes CDR1 SNHLY and CDR2 FYNNEI. The CDR3 region is CASRREGNTEAFF. The CDR3 nucleotides are TGTGCCAGCAGGAGGGAAGGGAACACTGAAGCTTTCTTT.

The sample holds one count of this clone. The rearrangement links TRBV19 to TRBJ1-2, with D perhaps matching TRBD1 (6 bases). CDR3 length equals 14 residues. Trimming cost V 4 bases and J 2 bases, with 11 bases left between them. Per the germline V gene, CDR1 is LNHDA and CDR2 is SQIVND (reference sequence). CDR3 nucleotides: TGTGCCAGTAGTACGGACAGCGTAAACTATGGCTACACCTTC. It yields the protein CASSTDSVNYGYTF. The full variable domain, completed using reference TRBV19 and TRBJ1-2, is DGGITQSPKYLFRKEGQNVTLSCEQNLNHDAMYWYRQDPGQGLRLIYYSQIVNDFQKGDIAEGYSVSREKKESFPLTVTSAQKNPTAFYLCASSTDSVNYGYTFGSGTRLTVV.

The chain couples TRBV5-1 to TRBJ1-2, with 8 bases aligning to TRBD1. V dropped 0 bases and J dropped 7; count of bases not matched to a gene: 5. There are 14 residues in the CDR3. Germline V gives CDR1 SGHRS, CDR2 YFSETQ. DNA of the CDR3: TGCGCCAGCAGCTTGGCAGAGGACAGGGCTGGCTACACCTTC. Translation: CASSLAEDRAGYTF.

This chain connects TRBV7-2 to TRBJ1-3; D ambiguous. V lost 1 base to trimming and J lost 0 bases, with 7 bases between them. The CDR3 has 15 residues. Looked up from germline, CDR1 is SGHTA and CDR2 is FQGNSA. The CDR3 DNA reads as TGTGCCAGCAGCTTAGTAGGAGGCTCTGGAAACACCATATATTTT. Its protein is CASSLVGGSGNTIYF.

This chain connects TRBV7-2 to TRBJ1-2; 7 bases match TRBD1. Germline V gene data show CDR1 as SGHTA and CDR2 as FQGNSA. The junction had 5 bases not matched to a gene; V was cut back by 5 bases and J by 8 bases. The CDR3 extends over 12 amino acids. The CDR3 sequence: CASSRDSWGYTF. CDR3 in DNA: TGTGCCAGCAGCCGGGACAGTTGGGGCTACACCTTC.

Here the CDR3 DNA reads TGTGCCAGCTACCTAGCGGGAGGGCCCCGAGAGACCCAGTACTTC. Residues: CASYLAGGPRETQYF. V gene TRBV18 combines with J gene TRBJ2-5; 12 bases are a match to TRBD2. The CDR3 consists of 15 residues. The trim removed 7 bases at V and 4 bases at J, leaving 7 bases unmatched. Germline V gene sequence: CDR1 KGHSH, CDR2 LQKENI.

This clone was seen only a few times. The chain couples TRBV11-2 to TRBJ2-7; TRBD2 might be the D (6 bases). Germline V lookup: CDR1 SGHAT, CDR2 FQNNGV. This CDR3 is built from 14 residues. Trimming pared 3 bases from V and 7 bases from J, leaving 16 bases between. CDR3 loop: CASSFSTSSWEQYF. Here the CDR3 DNA reads TGTGCCAGCAGCTTCTCGACTAGTTCGTGGGAGCAGTACTTC. Supplemented by reference TRBV11-2 and TRBJ2-7, the full variable domain reads EAGVAQSPRYKIIEKRQSVAFWCNPISGHATLYWYQQILGQGPKLLIQFQNNGVVDDSQLPKDRFSAERLKGVDSTLKIQPAKLEDSAVYLCASSFSTSSWEQYFGPGTRLTVT.

The J gene is TRBJ2-3, the V gene TRBV30; the match to TRBD2 covers 8 bases. There are 14 residues in the CDR3. Germline V gene data show CDR1 as GTSNPN and CDR2 as SVGIG (reference sequence). The DNA of the CDR3 is TGTGCATCGACGACGTCTAGCGGGACAGATACGCAGTATTTT. Translated: CASTTSSGTDTQYF. The whole variable domain, remainder taken from reference TRBV30 and TRBJ2-3, is SQTIHQWPATLVQPVGSPLSLECTVEGTSNPNLYWYRQAAGRGLQLLFYSVGIGQISSEVPQNLSASRPQDRQFILSSKKLLLSDSGFYLCASTTSSGTDTQYFGPGTRLTVL.

This chain links TRBV19 with TRBJ2-5; 8 bases map to TRBD2. Per the germline V gene, CDR1 is LNHDA and CDR2 is SQIVND (reference sequence). Trimming removed 1 base from V and 5 bases from J; junction bases left unmatched: 3. The CDR3 contains 14 residues. CDR3 DNA: TGTGCCAGTAGTATAGCGGGGGGGCAGGAGACCCAGTACTTC. Translation gives CASSIAGGQETQYF.

This clone showed up just a few times. The V call is TRBV24-1, the J call TRBJ2-3, with 8 bases lining up with TRBD1. Germline V lookup: CDR1 KGHDR, CDR2 SFDVKD. The CDR3 runs to 17 residues. Trimming took 1 base from V and 1 from J; bases not matched to a gene: 6. CDR3: CATSDFRTGGRTDTQYF. The CDR3, as DNA: TGTGCCACCAGTGATTTCCGCACAGGGGGGCGCACAGATACGCAGTATTTT.

The chain carries TRBV15 and TRBJ2-1; maybe TRBD2 (6 bases). The V gene lost 3 bases and the J gene lost 8 bases, with 23 bases spanning the gap. CDR3 size: 17 residues. Germline CDR1 LNHNV, CDR2 YYDKDF (reference sequence). This chain's CDR3 is CATSSNPPGTFHYEQFF. As DNA, the CDR3 is TGTGCCACCAGCAGCAACCCCCCCGGGACTTTCCACTATGAGCAGTTCTTC.